The sequence of this T cell receptor (beta chain) was determined in a study of T cell responses to AZD1222 COVID-19 vaccine. This table comes from immunoSEQ multiplex PCR, and its TCRdb copy is limited to in-frame clones, with some not included. The sample carries around 88,000 clones, roughly 88% recorded once. As regards this clone: Its target is unknown.

The V gene end was trimmed by 6 bases and the J gene end by 7 bases; junction bases not matched to a gene: 5. This CDR3 has 13 amino acids. Study results and caveats: CD4 TCRs associated with vaccination spanned spike, dominating at 160-218 and 743-854. Rises in breadth and depth of Spike-specific TCRs came after two AZD1222 doses. The donors showed a predominance of white British ancestry and of females, with possible underestimation of clonal diversity. Repertoires in all cases were sampled only once the peak T cell response had passed.

The sample consisted of peripheral blood, taken on day 0 of AZD1222 vaccination. This TCR derives from an adult in good health. V and J are TRBV12-3 or TRBV12-4 and TRBJ2-7; 11 bases fit TRBD2. CDR3 in amino acids: CASRSTSGGEQYF. CDR3 nucleotides: TGTGCCAGCAGGTCTACTAGCGGGGGTGAGCAGTACTTC.